The clone carrying this T cell receptor (beta chain) has at least ten counts. Its antigen is currently unknown. The data were taken from a study of blood T cells in healthy people across ages. For the study at large: About one barcoded beta molecule per two T cells was captured by template switching.

Looked up from germline, CDR1 is SQVTM and CDR2 is ANQGSEA. CDR3 length: 16 amino acids. With V trimmed by 5 bases and J by 7 bases, 17 bases remained unmatched. Study-wide results and limits: Estimates of diversity drawn from one million T cells were considered underestimates. A greater number of naive CD4+ cells and higher diversity distinguished long-lived donors from aged donors.

The authors ran a second PCR of about 7 to 12 cycles using a sample-barcoded 5' primer and a J-beta primer mix. Each CDR3 protein is one row after TCRdb ran MiXCR on the 5' RACE reads. The sample consists of 700,000 to 800,000 distinct CDR3 sequences, roughly 43% of them appearing once. The clonotype was recovered from a woman aged 60-70 years in good health. The rearrangement joins TRBV29-1 to TRBJ2-1; TRBD1 matches 7 bases. Material for sequencing was blood. The DNA of the CDR3 is TGCAGCGTTACGTCTCGGGCACTGACAGGGTTTAATGAGCAGTTCTTC. This sequence encodes CSVTSRALTGFNEQFF.